The clone carrying this T cell receptor beta chain occurred a few times. Its target is not known. The sample comes from a study of response to subunit inactivated influenza vaccine. Points from the study as a whole: T cells newly recruited by each seasonal influenza vaccination are few, the authors suggested.

There are 14 residues in the CDR3. The V gene lost 3 bases and the J gene lost 2 bases, with 8 bases spanning the gap. CDR1 is ENHRY and CDR2 is SYGVKD in the germline V gene. Each CDR3 protein gets one entry after TCRdb re-called the RT-PCR reads with MiXCR. The sample carries 150,000 or so distinct CDR3 sequences, about 11% recorded once. Sequenced here: CD8+ T cells sorted from PBMCs, sampled roughly 24 months after vaccination. The source of this sequence is a man between 50 and 69 years old who received an inactivated influenza vaccine. This chain connects TRBV10-3 to TRBJ1-3; no clear D. The chain's CDR3 is CAISDPTTGNTIYF. The CDR3 DNA reads as TGTGCCATCAGTGACCCCACAACTGGAAACACCATATATTTT.